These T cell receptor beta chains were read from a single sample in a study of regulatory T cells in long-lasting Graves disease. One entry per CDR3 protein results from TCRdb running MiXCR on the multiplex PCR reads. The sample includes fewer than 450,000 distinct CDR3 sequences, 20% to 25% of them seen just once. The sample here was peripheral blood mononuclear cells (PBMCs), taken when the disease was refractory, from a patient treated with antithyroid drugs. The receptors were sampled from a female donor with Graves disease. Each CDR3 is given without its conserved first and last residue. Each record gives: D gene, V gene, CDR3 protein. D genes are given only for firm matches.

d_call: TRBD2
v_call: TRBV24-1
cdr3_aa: ATGLAGNQETQY

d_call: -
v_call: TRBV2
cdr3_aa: ASMWGANEKLF

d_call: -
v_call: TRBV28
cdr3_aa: ASTQGVLYGYT

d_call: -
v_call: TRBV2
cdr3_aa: ASKTAPSTNEKLF

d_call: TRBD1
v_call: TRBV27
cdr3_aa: ASSSRTGSAQPQH

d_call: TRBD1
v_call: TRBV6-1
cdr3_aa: ASSTGTGGTEAF

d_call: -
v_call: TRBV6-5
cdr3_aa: ASSYGQGGTEAF

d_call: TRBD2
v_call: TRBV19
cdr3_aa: ASSGAAAGGGKNIQY

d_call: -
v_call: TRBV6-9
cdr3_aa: ASSYSNSYEQY

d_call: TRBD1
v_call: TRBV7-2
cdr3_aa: ASSLQQGTETQY

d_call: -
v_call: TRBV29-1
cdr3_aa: SVGRGWAEAF

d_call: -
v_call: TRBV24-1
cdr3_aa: ATSEYRATGELF

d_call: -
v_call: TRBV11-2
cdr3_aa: ASGPPRDLDGTQY

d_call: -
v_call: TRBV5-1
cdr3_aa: ASSLGRGGETQY

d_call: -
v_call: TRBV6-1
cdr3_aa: ASSETQGGQETQY

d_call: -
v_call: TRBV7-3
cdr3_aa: ASSLTAPGAHEQY

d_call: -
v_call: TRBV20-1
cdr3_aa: SATQKYREKLF

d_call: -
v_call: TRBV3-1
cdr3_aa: ASSQGHSEETQY

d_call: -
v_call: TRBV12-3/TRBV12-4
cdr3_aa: ASSIDYGYT

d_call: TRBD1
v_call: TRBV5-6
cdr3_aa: ASTRQGLSEQY

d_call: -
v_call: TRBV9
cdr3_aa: ASSVDVRYNEQF

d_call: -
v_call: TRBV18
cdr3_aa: ASSPARGEKLF

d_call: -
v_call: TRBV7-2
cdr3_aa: ASSLGGGPYGYT

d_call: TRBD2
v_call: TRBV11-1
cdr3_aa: ASSLGLAGIGPQY

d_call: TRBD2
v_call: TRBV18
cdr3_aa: ASSPYPGLDGDEQY

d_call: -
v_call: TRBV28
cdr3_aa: ASQEEETQY

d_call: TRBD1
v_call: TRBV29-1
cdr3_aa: SSRQGGTEAF

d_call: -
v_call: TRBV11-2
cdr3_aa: ASSLIQQETQY

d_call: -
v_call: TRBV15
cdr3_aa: ATSRINSEQY

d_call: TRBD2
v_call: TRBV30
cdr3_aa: AFHLAGEPKNIQY

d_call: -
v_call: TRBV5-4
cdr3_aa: ASSLDGGGTYEQY

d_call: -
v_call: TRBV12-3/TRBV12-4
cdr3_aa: ASSPRRDSNQPQH

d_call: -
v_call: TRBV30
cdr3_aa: AWSVPVIMGNQPQH

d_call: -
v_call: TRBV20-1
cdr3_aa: SARSLAGHSNQPQH

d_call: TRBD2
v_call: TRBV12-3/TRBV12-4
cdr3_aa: ASSSGMAGTDTQY

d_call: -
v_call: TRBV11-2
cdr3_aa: ASSPGLKPAF

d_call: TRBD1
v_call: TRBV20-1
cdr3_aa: SARPQGVVGANVLT

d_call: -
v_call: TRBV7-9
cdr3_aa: ASSATREAF

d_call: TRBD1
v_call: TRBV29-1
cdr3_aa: SVVDIGETGGTIYGYT

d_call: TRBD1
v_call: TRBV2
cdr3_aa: ASSAGQGSQPQH

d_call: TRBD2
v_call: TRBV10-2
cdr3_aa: ASSEGSGGSRTYEQY

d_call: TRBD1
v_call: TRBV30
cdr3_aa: AWTTGTVNTEAF

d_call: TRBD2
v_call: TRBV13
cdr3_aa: ASSILAWGLAGDGHTGELF

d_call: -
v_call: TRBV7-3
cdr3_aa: ASSLIAPTDTQY

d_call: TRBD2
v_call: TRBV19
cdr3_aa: ATREGGSSHEQY

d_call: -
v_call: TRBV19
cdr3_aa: ASSPENRAWGANYGYT

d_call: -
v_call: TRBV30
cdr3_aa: AWSALPSSTEAF